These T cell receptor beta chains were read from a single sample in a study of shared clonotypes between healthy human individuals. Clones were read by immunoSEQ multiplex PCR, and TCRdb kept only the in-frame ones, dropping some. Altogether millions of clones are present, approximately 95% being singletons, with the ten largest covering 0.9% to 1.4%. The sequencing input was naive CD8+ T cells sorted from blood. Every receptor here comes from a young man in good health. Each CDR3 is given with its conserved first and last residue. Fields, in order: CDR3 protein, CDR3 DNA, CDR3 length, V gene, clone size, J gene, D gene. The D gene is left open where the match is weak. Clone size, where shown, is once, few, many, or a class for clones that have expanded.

CDR3 protein: CASSYPSGEVQYF; CDR3 DNA: TGTGCCAGCAGTTACCCATCGGGGGAAGTTCAGTATTTT; CDR3 length: 13; V gene: TRBV6-5; clone size: once; J gene: TRBJ2-3; D gene: -
CDR3 protein: CASSPWTSDDSYEQYF; CDR3 DNA: TGTGCCAGCTCACCATGGACTAGCGACGACTCCTACGAGCAGTACTTC; CDR3 length: 16; V gene: TRBV18; clone size: -; J gene: TRBJ2-7; D gene: TRBD2
CDR3 protein: CASSLGWGEEGHEQYF; CDR3 DNA: TGTGCCAGCAGCTTAGGTTGGGGCGAAGAAGGGCACGAGCAGTACTTC; CDR3 length: 16; V gene: TRBV7-9; clone size: once; J gene: TRBJ2-7; D gene: -
CDR3 protein: CASSLESTADGYTF; CDR3 DNA: TGTGCCAGCAGTTTAGAAAGTACAGCGGATGGCTACACCTTC; CDR3 length: 14; V gene: TRBV28; clone size: once; J gene: TRBJ1-2; D gene: -
CDR3 protein: CASSLFGGLGTEAFF; CDR3 DNA: TGTGCCAGCAGTTTATTCGGGGGGCTCGGGACTGAAGCTTTCTTT; CDR3 length: 15; V gene: TRBV27; clone size: -; J gene: TRBJ1-1; D gene: -
CDR3 protein: CASSSMLQDPNTGELFF; CDR3 DNA: TGCGCCAGCAGTTCCATGCTACAGGACCCGAACACCGGGGAGCTGTTTTTT; CDR3 length: 17; V gene: TRBV5-1; clone size: -; J gene: TRBJ2-2; D gene: -
CDR3 protein: CASSQIGLAGANEQFF; CDR3 DNA: TGTGCCAGCAGCCAAATAGGACTAGCGGGGGCAAATGAGCAGTTCTTC; CDR3 length: 16; V gene: TRBV14; clone size: -; J gene: TRBJ2-1; D gene: TRBD2
CDR3 protein: CASSEDRGDNEQFF; CDR3 DNA: TGTGCCAGCAGCGAGGACAGGGGGGACAATGAGCAGTTCTTC; CDR3 length: 14; V gene: TRBV5-4; clone size: -; J gene: TRBJ2-1; D gene: TRBD1
CDR3 protein: CAVEDPGLRVF; CDR3 DNA: TGTGCCGTGGAAGACCCGGGACTAAGAGTCTTC; CDR3 length: 11; V gene: TRBV28; clone size: few; J gene: TRBJ2-1; D gene: TRBD2
CDR3 protein: CASSEVSGHAESTDTQYF; CDR3 DNA: TGTGCCAGCTCTGAAGTGAGCGGCCACGCGGAGAGCACAGATACGCAGTATTTT; CDR3 length: 18; V gene: TRBV2; clone size: -; J gene: TRBJ2-3; D gene: -
CDR3 protein: CASSPFPGGNTEAFF; CDR3 DNA: TGTGCCAGCAGCCCATTCCCGGGGGGGAACACTGAAGCTTTCTTT; CDR3 length: 15; V gene: TRBV7-6; clone size: once; J gene: TRBJ1-1; D gene: -
CDR3 protein: CASSETGWDYEQYF; CDR3 DNA: TGCGCCAGCAGTGAGACGGGATGGGACTACGAGCAGTACTTC; CDR3 length: 14; V gene: TRBV10-2; clone size: -; J gene: TRBJ2-7; D gene: -
CDR3 protein: CASSQGTAEAFF; CDR3 DNA: TGTGCCAGCAGTCAGGGGACCGCCGAAGCTTTCTTT; CDR3 length: 12; V gene: TRBV27; clone size: -; J gene: TRBJ1-1; D gene: -
CDR3 protein: CAISEPLAGGTDTQYF; CDR3 DNA: TGTGCCATCAGTGAGCCCTTAGCGGGAGGCACAGATACGCAGTATTTT; CDR3 length: 16; V gene: TRBV10-3; clone size: -; J gene: TRBJ2-3; D gene: TRBD2
CDR3 protein: CASSQEPRLAGVSSVPGELFF; CDR3 DNA: TGCGCCAGCAGCCAGGAACCCAGACTAGCGGGGGTATCCTCAGTCCCCGGGGAGCTGTTTTTT; CDR3 length: 21; V gene: TRBV4-1; clone size: -; J gene: TRBJ2-2; D gene: TRBD2
CDR3 protein: CASSPWTGGAGANVLTF; CDR3 DNA: TGCGCCAGCAGCCCATGGACAGGGGGCGCTGGGGCCAACGTCCTGACTTTC; CDR3 length: 17; V gene: TRBV5-1; clone size: once; J gene: TRBJ2-6; D gene: TRBD1
CDR3 protein: CASSSTGTSSYNEQFF; CDR3 DNA: TGTGCCAGCAGCTCGACAGGAACCAGCTCCTACAATGAGCAGTTCTTC; CDR3 length: 16; V gene: TRBV7-9; clone size: -; J gene: TRBJ2-1; D gene: -
CDR3 protein: CASSDLSGGPGAILPQHF; CDR3 DNA: TGTGCCAGCAGTGACCTCTCTGGGGGGCCAGGGGCCATATTGCCCCAGCATTTT; CDR3 length: 18; V gene: TRBV6-1; clone size: -; J gene: TRBJ1-5; D gene: -
CDR3 protein: CASSQDSYTDTQYF; CDR3 DNA: TGTGCCAGCAGCCAGGACTCTTACACAGATACGCAGTATTTT; CDR3 length: 14; V gene: TRBV7-2; clone size: -; J gene: TRBJ2-3; D gene: -
CDR3 protein: CASSFNPPGPYTEAFF; CDR3 DNA: TGTGCCAGCAGCTTCAATCCCCCGGGACCCTACACTGAAGCTTTCTTT; CDR3 length: 16; V gene: TRBV11-2; clone size: once; J gene: TRBJ1-1; D gene: -
CDR3 protein: CASSQKSTDTQYF; CDR3 DNA: TGTGCCAGCAGCCAAAAAAGCACAGATACGCAGTATTTT; CDR3 length: 13; V gene: TRBV14; clone size: -; J gene: TRBJ2-3; D gene: -
CDR3 protein: CAWTKIRAQDGYTF; CDR3 DNA: TGTGCCTGGACCAAAATAAGGGCCCAGGACGGCTACACCTTC; CDR3 length: 14; V gene: TRBV30; clone size: -; J gene: TRBJ1-2; D gene: -
CDR3 protein: CASSSLTSSYEQYF; CDR3 DNA: TGTGCCAGCAGTTCTCTGACTAGCTCCTACGAGCAGTACTTC; CDR3 length: 14; V gene: TRBV27; clone size: -; J gene: TRBJ2-7; D gene: -